Below are 14 T cell receptor beta chains sequenced from a single sample in a study. TCRdb recomputed calls from the 5' RACE reads with MiXCR, one row per CDR3 protein. The repertoire holds about 57,000 distinct CDR3 sequences, with roughly 30% as singletons. The material sequenced was tumor-infiltrating memory CD4+ T cells sorted from the breast tumor. Documented subset: memory CD4+ T cells, CD4+CD45RO+CD25-. The receptor set was obtained from a female donor with breast cancer.

This clonotype was found once. The CDR3 ends on some other residue instead of the conserved phenylalanine or tryptophan, so this is likely a read error. V and J are TRBV7-2 and TRBJ2-5; 7 bases map to TRBD2. The CDR3 sequence is 14 residues long. J gave up 2 bases and V 8 bases, and 8 bases lay outside the gene matches. In germline, CDR1 is SGHTA, CDR2 FQGNSA. CDR3 DNA: TGTGCCAGCTCGGGAGGAGGGATTCAAGAGACCCAGTACCTC. It yields the protein CASSGGGIQETQYL.

As regards this clonotype: The junction departs from germline at one end; a sequencing error may be responsible. This chain uses TRBV6-2 or TRBV6-3 with TRBJ1-1; D may be TRBD1 (6 bases). This CDR3 spans 14 amino acids. The germline gives CDR1 MNHEY, CDR2 SVGEGT. CDR3: CASTQSQGYTEALF. The CDR3 DNA is TGTGCCAGCACTCAATCCCAGGGGTACACTGAAGCTCTCTTT.

The table lists this clonotype with many counts. V and J are TRBV20-1 and TRBJ2-3, with 15 bases identical to TRBD2. The germline CDR1 and CDR2 sequences are DFQATT and SNEGSKA (reference sequence). Germline trimming cut 5 bases from V and 0 bases from J; bases unmatched to any gene: 3. The CDR3 contains 16 residues. This CDR3 reads CSAPGLAGGSTDTQYF. The CDR3 DNA reads TGCAGTGCTCCGGGACTAGCGGGAGGAAGCACAGATACGCAGTATTTT.

On this clonotype: Mismatch with germline at one junction end may stem from a read error. The chain employs TRBV9 and TRBJ1-2; 7 bases agree with TRBD1. Germline lookup yields CDR1 SGDLS and CDR2 YYNGEE. There are 15 residues in the CDR3. The CDR3 is CASSVAPTGNYGHTF. In DNA, the CDR3 is TGTGCCAGCAGCGTAGCTCCGACAGGGAACTATGGCCACACCTTC.

The chain links TRBV7-2 to TRBJ2-3; 7 bases line up with TRBD2. The germline V gene has CDR1 SGHTA and CDR2 FQGNSA. After removal of 10 bases from V and 2 bases from J, the junction contained 6 bases not matched to a gene. CDR3 length: 13 residues. CDR3 region: CATGRGVTDTQYF. For the CDR3, the DNA is TGTGCCACTGGCCGGGGGGTCACAGATACGCAGTATTTT.

The chain has TRBV14 and TRBJ2-3, with D possibly matching TRBD1 (6 bases). Germline V gene lookup returns CDR1 SGHDN and CDR2 FVKESK. V lost 4 bases, J lost 1 base, and 9 bases lay in between. This CDR3 comprises 14 residues. The CDR3 reads CASSRWTGTDTQYF. DNA for the CDR3: TGTGCCAGCAGCCGGTGGACAGGCACAGATACGCAGTATTTT.

This clonotype was seen more than once but under ten times. J is TRBJ2-3 and V is TRBV20-1; TRBD2 matches at 7 bases. Unmatched junction bases numbered 9, after V lost 3 bases and J lost 0 bases. Germline lookup yields CDR1 DFQATT and CDR2 SNEGSKA (reference sequence). The CDR3 sequence is 16 residues long. The CDR3 loop is CSASVGLITSTDTQYF. CDR3 nucleotides: TGCAGTGCTAGTGTGGGACTAATAACTAGCACAGATACGCAGTATTTT.

V and J are TRBV5-1 and TRBJ2-2, with 14 nucleotides matching TRBD2. This CDR3 spans 20 amino acids. Germline V gene data show CDR1 as SGHRS and CDR2 as YFSETQ. The trim removed 2 bases at V and 2 bases at J, leaving 11 bases unmatched. This CDR3 is CASSLRLAGGNRRNTGELFF. The CDR3 bases are TGCGCCAGCAGCTTACGACTAGCGGGAGGGAACAGACGAAACACCGGGGAGCTGTTTTTT. Combining the CDR3 with reference TRBV5-1 and TRBJ2-2 gives the whole variable domain KAGVTQTPRYLIKTRGQQVTLSCSPISGHRSVSWYQQTPGQGLQFLFEYFSETQRNKGNFPGRFSGRQFSNSRSEMNVSTLELGDSALYLCASSLRLAGGNRRNTGELFFGEGSRLTVL.

This clonotype was recorded a few times. This chain links TRBV5-1 with TRBJ2-1; D perhaps matches TRBD2 (5 bases). V was pared by 0 bases and J by 10 bases, with 11 bases between. CDR1 and CDR2 (germline): SGHRS, YFSETQ. CDR3 length: 13 amino acids. DNA for the CDR3: TGCGCCAGCAGCTTGGCCAGTAGAGGGGAGCAGTTCTTC. Translation gives CASSLASRGEQFF.

This rearrangement joins TRBV6-1 to TRBJ1-2; D gene ambiguous. V lost 6 bases, J lost 1 base, and 15 bases lay in between. CDR1 and CDR2 (germline): MNHNS, SASEGT. This CDR3 comprises 15 residues. The CDR3 DNA reads as TGTGCCAGCAGCGATCCCACGACGGGTAACTATGGCTACACCTTC. Protein: CASSDPTTGNYGYTF.

Notes on this clonotype: The junction departs from germline at one end; a sequencing error may be responsible. The chain links TRBV7-2 to TRBJ1-4, with no clear D. The CDR3 sequence is 16 residues long. Germline V gives CDR1 SGHTA, CDR2 FQGNSA. CDR3 in amino acids: CASILEVSATNEKLFF. In DNA, the CDR3 is TGTGCCAGCATCTTAGAGGTCTCCGCAACTAATGAAAAACTGTTTTTT.

In the case of this clonotype: This may be a read error, as it is one base from a much larger clone. This chain connects TRBV5-6 to TRBJ2-3; 8 bases are shared with TRBD2. This CDR3 contains 17 residues. CDR1 and CDR2 (germline): SGHDT, YYEEEE. J lost 2 bases, V lost 1 base, and 9 bases had no gene match. CDR3 bases: TGTGCCAGCAGCTTGTTGGGACTAGTGGGCTACACAGATACGCAGTATTTT. Encoded protein: CASSLLGLVGYTDTQYF.

V usage is TRBV11-1 and J usage is TRBJ2-3, with D perhaps matching TRBD1 (6 bases). There are 12 residues in the CDR3. CDR1 and CDR2 (germline): SGHAT, FQDESV (reference sequence). V shed 5 bases and J shed 6 bases, with 9 bases lying between them. CDR3 residues: CASSPDRDTQYF. In nucleotides, the CDR3 is TGTGCCAGCAGCCCTGACAGGGATACGCAGTATTTT.

This clonotype was seen more than once but under ten times. J is TRBJ2-7 and V is TRBV9, with D possibly being TRBD1 (5 bases). The CDR3 consists of 14 residues. Germline V CDR1 and CDR2: SGDLS, YYNGEE. The V gene lost 0 bases and the J gene lost 6 bases, with 13 bases spanning the gap. CDR3 residues: CASSVDDTGREQYF. Here the CDR3 DNA reads TGTGCCAGCAGCGTAGACGACACAGGTCGCGAGCAGTACTTC.